Each of the 31 T cell receptor beta chains below was sequenced from the same sample in a study of blood T cell repertoires in COVID-19. Generated by immunoSEQ multiplex PCR, the TCRdb table keeps only in-frame clones and is missing some. Among roughly 74,000 clones, more than 70% were seen once, and the ten largest hold roughly 2.5%. Sequencing input: peripheral blood. These receptors originate from an older man with active or convalescent COVID-19.

V usage is TRBV3-1 (or the pseudogene TRBV3-2) and J usage is TRBJ1-1; the match to TRBD1 covers 9 bases. After removal of 2 bases from V and 11 bases from J, the junction contained 6 bases not matched to a gene. The CDR3 loop spans 13 amino acids. Germline V CDR1 and CDR2: LGHDT, YNNKEL (reference sequence). Here the CDR3 DNA reads TGTGCCAGCAGCCAATACAGGGGGCTCGGGGCTTTCTTT. It is translated as CASSQYRGLGAFF.

This clone is a singleton in its sample. V usage is TRBV7-9 and J usage is TRBJ1-2; D is possibly TRBD1 (5 bases). V was trimmed by 3 bases and J by 1 base, leaving 12 bases between them. This CDR3 contains 15 residues. Germline V lookup: CDR1 SEHNR, CDR2 FQNEAQ (reference sequence). The CDR3 is CASSFNDRDNYGYTF. The CDR3 DNA is TGTGCCAGCAGCTTTAATGACAGAGATAACTATGGCTACACCTTC.

The genes are TRBV11-3 and TRBJ2-7; 9 nucleotides line up with TRBD1. CDR1 is SGHNT and CDR2 is YENEEA in the germline V gene. V lost 5 bases and J lost 7; bases outside the gene matches: 9. The CDR3 extends over 14 amino acids. The CDR3 sequence: CASSPGTGPGEQYF. As DNA, the CDR3 is TGTGCCAGCAGCCCCGGGACAGGGCCCGGGGAGCAGTACTTC. The full variable domain, in which reference TRBV11-3 and TRBJ2-7 provide the parts outside the CDR3, is EAGVVQSPRYKIIEKKQPVAFWCNPISGHNTLYWYLQNLGQGPELLIRYENEEAVDDSQLPKDRFSAERLKGVDSTLKIQPAELGDSAVYLCASSPGTGPGEQYFGPGTRLTVT.

The chain joins TRBV29-1 to TRBJ2-7, with D tentatively TRBD1 (5 bases). The CDR3 runs to 13 residues. Trimming removed 8 bases at V and 0 bases at J, with 14 bases between. Germline CDR1 and CDR2: SQVTM and ANQGSEA. For the CDR3, the DNA is TGCAGCCTACCAGGGAAGAGCTCCTACGAGCAGTACTTC. Translation: CSLPGKSSYEQYF.

This clone was counted once. J is TRBJ2-5 and V is TRBV15; no firm D call. Deletions cut 0 bases from V and 4 bases from J, with 6 bases between. The CDR3 loop spans 13 amino acids. CDR1 and CDR2 from the germline V gene are LNHNV and YYDKDF (reference sequence). The DNA of the CDR3 is TGTGCCACCAGCAGAGATTTCAGAGAGACCCAGTACTTC. This codes for CATSRDFRETQYF.

The genes are TRBV3-1 (or the pseudogene TRBV3-2) and TRBJ2-5; no definite D call. V lost 0 bases and J lost 2, with 10 bases in between. The CDR3 length is 15 residues. Germline CDR1 LGHDT, CDR2 YNNKEL (reference sequence). CDR3 nucleotides: TGTGCCAGCAGCCAAGATCCCGGTGTACAAGAGACCCAGTACTTC. This gives the protein CASSQDPGVQETQYF.

The chain links TRBV3-1 (or the pseudogene TRBV3-2) to TRBJ2-5, with a tentative D call TRBD1 (6 bases). Between the trimmed V and J ends, which lost 4 bases and 9 bases, there was a span of 18 bases. The CDR3 extends over 14 amino acids. The germline V gene encodes CDR1 LGHDT and CDR2 YNNKEL (reference sequence). CDR3 sequence reads: CASSPVDRKGSQYF. The CDR3 region has the DNA TGTGCCAGCAGCCCCGTGGACAGAAAAGGGTCCCAGTACTTC.

The chain joins TRBV11-2 to TRBJ2-1; no clear D gene. The germline V and J ends were trimmed by 2 bases and 6 bases, with 11 bases remaining between them. The CDR3 length is 14 residues. Per the germline V gene, CDR1 is SGHAT and CDR2 is FQNNGV. The CDR3 DNA reads as TGTGCCAGCAGCTTAAACCGGGTCCTCAATGAGCAGTTCTTC. It specifies CASSLNRVLNEQFF.

This clone appeared a few times. V usage is TRBV27 and J usage is TRBJ2-5; the D is unclear. V lost 2 bases to trimming and J lost 5 bases, with 12 bases between them. CDR1 and CDR2 (germline): MNHEY, SMNVEV (reference sequence). This CDR3 has 14 amino acids. The CDR3 DNA is TGTGCCAGCAGTTTAGGGCCTCTTGGCGAGACCCAGTACTTC. Translating gives CASSLGPLGETQYF.

The J gene is TRBJ1-3, the V gene TRBV2; a possible D gene is TRBD1 (6 bases). V was shortened by 3 bases and J by 4 bases, with 16 bases between the two germline ends. The CDR3 has 16 amino acids. From germline, CDR1 is SNHLY and CDR2 FYNNEI. CDR3 sequence (DNA): TGTGCCAGCAGTGATGGGTTGGGGGCGCGAGGAAACACCATATATTTT. Translated, it gives CASSDGLGARGNTIYF. Looking up the rest from reference TRBV2 and TRBJ1-3 gives the full variable domain: EPEVTQTPSHQVTQMGQEVILRCVPISNHLYFYWYRQILGQKVEFLVSFYNNEISEKSEIFDDQFSVERPDGSNFTLKIRSTKLEDSAMYFCASSDGLGARGNTIYFGEGSWLTVV.

The CDR3 coding sequence is TGTGCCAGCTCACCAATAACGGCGGGACAGGTCTACAATGAGCAGTTCTTC. This sequence encodes CASSPITAGQVYNEQFF. The genes are TRBV18 and TRBJ2-1; TRBD1 matches 8 bases. This CDR3 contains 17 residues. The germline V gene has CDR1 KGHSH and CDR2 LQKENI. V gave up 2 bases and J gave up 3 bases; unmatched junction bases: 9.

The chain carries TRBV11-2 and TRBJ2-1, with D possibly being TRBD2 (5 bases). This CDR3 comprises 14 residues. Trimming removed 5 bases at V and 6 bases at J, with 14 bases between. Germline CDR1 is SGHAT and CDR2 is FQNNGV. CDR3: CASSLAGRSNEQFF. The DNA of the CDR3 is TGTGCCAGCAGCCTAGCCGGAAGGAGCAATGAGCAGTTCTTC.

V and J are TRBV19 and TRBJ2-1; 10 bases fit TRBD2. This CDR3 region has 17 residues. The V gene's germline CDR1 is LNHDA and CDR2 SQIVND (reference sequence). V gave up 6 bases and J gave up 0 bases; unmatched junction bases: 8. The CDR3: CASSRRAGGSSYNEQFF. The CDR3 bases are TGTGCCAGTAGCAGACGAGCGGGAGGGAGCTCCTACAATGAGCAGTTCTTC. Full variable domain (outside the CDR3, taken from reference TRBV19 and TRBJ2-1): DGGITQSPKYLFRKEGQNVTLSCEQNLNHDAMYWYRQDPGQGLRLIYYSQIVNDFQKGDIAEGYSVSREKKESFPLTVTSAQKNPTAFYLCASSRRAGGSSYNEQFFGPGTRLTVL.

A single count supports this clone. The chain combines TRBV7-9 with TRBJ2-6, with 10 bases matching TRBD1. Per germline, CDR1 SEHNR and CDR2 FQNEAQ (reference sequence). V was pared by 1 base and J by 5 bases, with 5 bases of the junction left unmatched. The length of the CDR3 is 17 residues. The CDR3 region has the DNA TGTGCCAGCAGCTTAGGGACAGGGGGGATGAGGGCCAACGTCCTGACTTTC. This translates into CASSLGTGGMRANVLTF.

This clone occurred a few times. The rearrangement joins TRBV27 to TRBJ2-7; tentatively, D is TRBD2 (6 bases). The CDR3 has 12 residues. V lost 10 bases and J lost 4, with 14 bases in between. Germline V gene data show CDR1 as MNHEY and CDR2 as SMNVEV (reference sequence). CDR3 DNA: TGTGCCACCTCTGGCGGGGTTTACGAGCAGTACTTC. Translated: CATSGGVYEQYF.

The chain links TRBV4-1 to TRBJ1-1; D is unclear. Per the germline V gene, CDR1 is MGHRA and CDR2 is YSYEKL. With 0 bases removed from V and 3 bases from J, the gap between germline ends came to 8 bases. The length of the CDR3 is 14 residues. Here the CDR3 reads CASSQENQYTEAFF. In DNA form, the CDR3 reads TGCGCCAGCAGCCAAGAGAACCAGTACACTGAAGCTTTCTTT.

This clone showed up just a few times. This chain uses TRBV6-1 with TRBJ1-5; the match to TRBD1 covers 8 bases. This CDR3 spans 14 amino acids. J was trimmed by 7 bases and V by 2 bases; bases with no gene match: 4. CDR1 MNHNS and CDR2 SASEGT come from the germline V gene. The CDR3 protein is CASSEQGAQQPQHF. The CDR3 DNA sequence: TGTGCCAGCAGTGAACAGGGGGCCCAGCAGCCCCAGCATTTT.

This chain uses TRBV11-2 with TRBJ1-4; TRBD1 matches at 7 bases. The CDR3 spans 13 residues. The germline V gene encodes CDR1 SGHAT and CDR2 FQNNGV. The J segment lost 7 bases and the V segment lost 3 bases, leaving 2 bases of the junction unmatched. The CDR3 protein is CASSLTGSEKLFF. In DNA, the CDR3 is TGTGCCAGCAGCTTGACAGGGAGTGAAAAACTGTTTTTT. The full variable domain, rest sourced from reference TRBV11-2 and TRBJ1-4, is EAGVAQSPRYKIIEKRQSVAFWCNPISGHATLYWYQQILGQGPKLLIQFQNNGVVDDSQLPKDRFSAERLKGVDSTLKIQPAKLEDSAVYLCASSLTGSEKLFFGSGTQLSVL.

The V and J genes are TRBV15 and TRBJ1-6; 10 bases agree with TRBD1. The V gene end was trimmed by 3 bases and the J gene end by 11 bases; junction bases not matched to a gene: 7. Germline CDR1 LNHNV, CDR2 YYDKDF (reference sequence). CDR3 length: 15 residues. CDR3 in DNA: TGTGCCACCAGCAGGGGGAAGGGACAGGGGCCACCCCTCCACTTT. It encodes CATSRGKGQGPPLHF. Full variable domain (remainder filled in from reference TRBV15 and TRBJ1-6): DAMVIQNPRYQVTQFGKPVTLSCSQTLNHNVMYWYQQKSSQAPKLLFHYYDKDFNNEADTPDNFQSRRPNTSFCFLDIRSPGLGDTAMYLCATSRGKGQGPPLHFGNGTRLTVT.

This clone was picked up one time. The rearrangement links TRBV9 to TRBJ1-1, with a tentative D call TRBD1 (5 bases). This CDR3 spans 13 amino acids. Germline lookup yields CDR1 SGDLS and CDR2 YYNGEE. Trimming pared 4 bases from V and 6 bases from J, leaving 13 bases between. CDR3 amino acids: CASSPTGYAEAFF. The CDR3 DNA sequence: TGTGCCAGCAGCCCCACAGGTTATGCTGAAGCTTTCTTT.

The chain links TRBV2 to TRBJ1-2, with TRBD1 matching over 8 bases. Losses at the gene ends were 10 bases for V and 5 bases for J; bases not matched to a gene: 3. CDR3 length: 11 residues. Germline V gene data show CDR1 as SNHLY and CDR2 as FYNNEI. CDR3 sequence: CATGDRYGYTF. DNA for the CDR3: TGTGCCACCGGGGACAGGTATGGCTACACCTTC.

V usage is TRBV29-1 and J usage is TRBJ2-1, with TRBD2 as a possible D gene (6 bases). This CDR3 spans 13 amino acids. Trimming removed 6 bases at V and 8 bases at J, with 17 bases between. Germline V gives CDR1 SQVTM, CDR2 ANQGSEA. In nucleotides, the CDR3 is TGCAGCGTGGGGACTCCGGGGCTTGATGAGCAGTTCTTC. Its translation is CSVGTPGLDEQFF.

CDR3 sequence reads: CASLGTSGFYNEQFF. The CDR3 DNA follows: TGTGCCAGCCTCGGGACTAGCGGGTTTTACAATGAGCAGTTCTTC. This chain joins TRBV19 and TRBJ2-1; 12 nucleotides align to TRBD2. This CDR3 has 15 residues. V lost 9 bases, J lost 4 bases, and 7 bases stayed unmatched. Per germline, CDR1 LNHDA and CDR2 SQIVND (reference sequence).

This chain uses TRBV28 with TRBJ2-1; 8 bases are shared with TRBD1. This CDR3 comprises 13 residues. With 8 bases clipped from V and 3 bases from J, the junction kept 3 bases outside the gene matches. Germline V gene data show CDR1 as MDHEN and CDR2 as SYDVKM. Here the CDR3 reads CASQGAVYNEQFF. For the CDR3, the DNA is TGTGCCAGCCAGGGGGCGGTCTACAATGAGCAGTTCTTC.

This chain joins TRBV10-3 and TRBJ1-4; 7 bases fit TRBD1. The V and J ends lost 7 bases and 6 bases, in that order; junction bases with no gene match: 5. The V gene's germline CDR1 is ENHRY and CDR2 SYGVKD. CDR3 length: 13 amino acids. The chain's CDR3 is CAIKGTGDEKLFF. CDR3 nucleotide sequence: TGTGCCATCAAGGGAACAGGGGATGAAAAACTGTTTTTT.

V is TRBV27 and J is TRBJ2-7, with D perhaps matching TRBD2 (6 bases). Deletions cut 11 bases from V and 4 bases from J, with 18 bases between. Germline assignment: CDR1 MNHEY and CDR2 SMNVEV (reference sequence). The CDR3 length is 13 residues. CDR3 amino acids: CASGRGLGYEQYF. The CDR3 nucleotides are TGTGCCTCGGGGCGGGGCCTGGGGTACGAGCAGTACTTC.

CDR3 sequence: CASRAGSAYGYTF. Here the CDR3 DNA reads TGTGCCAGCAGAGCAGGGTCGGCCTATGGCTACACCTTC. V usage is TRBV7-9 and J usage is TRBJ1-2, with D possibly matching TRBD1 (5 bases). The ends were cut back, 6 bases at V and 4 bases at J, with 12 bases in the middle. Germline V gene sequence: CDR1 SEHNR, CDR2 FQNEAQ (reference sequence). The CDR3 has 13 residues.

The chain has TRBV18 and TRBJ1-2; the match to TRBD1 covers 9 bases. The ends lost 4 bases at V and 4 bases at J; junction bases unmatched: 16. Germline V gene lookup returns CDR1 KGHSH and CDR2 LQKENI. CDR3 length: 18 amino acids. CDR3 amino acids: CASSLGTGTIPSFYGYTF. The CDR3 nucleotides are TGTGCCAGCTCACTAGGGACAGGGACTATTCCCTCGTTCTATGGCTACACCTTC.

This clone showed up just once. The chain uses TRBV7-2 and TRBJ1-1, with D possibly being TRBD1 (5 bases). V was clipped by 1 base and J by 4 bases, with 10 bases between them. The CDR3 runs to 14 residues. Looked up from germline, CDR1 is SGHTA and CDR2 is FQGNSA. The CDR3 DNA reads TGTGCCAGCAGCTTAGTTTGGGGGGGCACTGAAGCTTTCTTT. It codes for CASSLVWGGTEAFF.

The rearrangement links TRBV6-2 or TRBV6-3 to TRBJ2-4; the D gene is possibly TRBD2 (6 bases). The V end was cut by 2 bases, the J end by 0 bases, with 11 bases between. Looked up from germline, CDR1 is MNHEY and CDR2 is SVGEGT. CDR3 length equals 16 residues. The CDR3 nucleotides are TGTGCCAGCAGTTACGGGAGGAGACTAGCCAAAAACATTCAGTACTTC. This encodes CASSYGRRLAKNIQYF.

The V gene is TRBV5-1, the J gene TRBJ2-6, with D perhaps TRBD2 (5 bases). Looked up from germline, CDR1 is SGHRS and CDR2 is YFSETQ. Trimming cost V 7 bases and J 2 bases, with 19 bases left between them. CDR3 length: 17 residues. The CDR3, as DNA: TGCGCCAGCTCCTCCTCCCCGGGGATTACTGGGGCCAACGTCCTGACTTTC. It yields the protein CASSSSPGITGANVLTF.